This T cell receptor beta chain was observed in a study of cytomegalovirus exposure and HLA in healthy donors. Findings of the study overall: Previously analyzed data showed that most TCR beta V segments were productive at a frequency of about 87% or about 30%.

The V and J ends lost 3 bases and 0 bases respectively, with 9 bases between them. Germline assignment: CDR1 SQVTM and CDR2 ANQGSEA. The CDR3 is made up of 14 amino acids. The primer mix had 60 Vbeta and 13 Jbeta primers. In the original processing: It was a later analysis that counted about 80 million unique TCR beta chains, of which some 10 million were shared. Measured with immunoSEQ multiplex PCR; TCRdb has only the in-frame clones, and not every one. D and trimming come from the DNA, and the V and J calls and clone size come from that table. The sample includes 75,000 to 90,000 clones, 78% seen only once; the top ten take roughly 6%. Turning to this clone: The target antigen is unknown.

Healthy bone marrow donors made up the cohort. Unrecorded immune exposure was likely among donors, who were nominally healthy when sampled. V is TRBV29-1 and J is TRBJ1-3; D is undetermined. This receptor was identified in a male donor in good health and CMV-seropositive. The sequenced sample consisted of PBMCs. The CDR3 nucleotides are TGCAGCGTTGACGGTGTAACCTCTGGAAACACCATATATTTT. Translated, it gives CSVDGVTSGNTIYF. The full variable domain, rest sourced from reference TRBV29-1 and TRBJ1-3, is SAVISQKPSRDICQRGTSLTIQCQVDSQVTMMFWYRQQPGQSLTLIATANQGSEATYESGFVIDKFPISRPNLTFSTLTVSNMSPEDSSIYLCSVDGVTSGNTIYFGEGSWLTVV.